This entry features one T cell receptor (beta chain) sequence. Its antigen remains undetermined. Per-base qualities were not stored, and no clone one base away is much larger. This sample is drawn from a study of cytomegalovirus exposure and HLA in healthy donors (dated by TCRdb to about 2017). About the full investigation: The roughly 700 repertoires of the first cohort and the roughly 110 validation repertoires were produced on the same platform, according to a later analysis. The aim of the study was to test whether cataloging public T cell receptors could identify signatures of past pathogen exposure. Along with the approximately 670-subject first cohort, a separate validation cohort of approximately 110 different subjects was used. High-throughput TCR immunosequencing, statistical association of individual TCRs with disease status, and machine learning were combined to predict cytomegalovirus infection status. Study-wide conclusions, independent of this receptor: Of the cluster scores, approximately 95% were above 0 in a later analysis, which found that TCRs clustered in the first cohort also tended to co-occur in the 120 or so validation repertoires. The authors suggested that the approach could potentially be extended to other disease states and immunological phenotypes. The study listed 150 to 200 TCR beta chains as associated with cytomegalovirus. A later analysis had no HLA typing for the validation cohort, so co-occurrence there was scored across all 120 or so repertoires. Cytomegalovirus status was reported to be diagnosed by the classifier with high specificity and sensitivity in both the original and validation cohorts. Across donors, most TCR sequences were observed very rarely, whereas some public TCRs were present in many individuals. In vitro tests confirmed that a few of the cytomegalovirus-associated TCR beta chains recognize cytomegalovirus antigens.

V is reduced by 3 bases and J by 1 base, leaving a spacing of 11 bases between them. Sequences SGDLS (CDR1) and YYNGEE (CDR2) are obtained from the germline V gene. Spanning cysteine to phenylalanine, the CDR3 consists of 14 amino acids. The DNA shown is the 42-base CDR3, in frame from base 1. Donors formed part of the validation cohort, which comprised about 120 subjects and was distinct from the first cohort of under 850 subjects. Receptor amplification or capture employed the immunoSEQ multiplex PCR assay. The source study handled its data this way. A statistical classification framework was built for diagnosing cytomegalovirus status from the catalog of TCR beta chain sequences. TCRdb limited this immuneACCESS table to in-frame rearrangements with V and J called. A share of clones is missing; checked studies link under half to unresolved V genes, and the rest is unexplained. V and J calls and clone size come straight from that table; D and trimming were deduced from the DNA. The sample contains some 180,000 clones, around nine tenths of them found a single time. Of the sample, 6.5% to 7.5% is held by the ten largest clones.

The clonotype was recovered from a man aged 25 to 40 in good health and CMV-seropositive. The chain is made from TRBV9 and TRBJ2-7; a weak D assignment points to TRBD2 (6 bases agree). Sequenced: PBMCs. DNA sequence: TGTGCCAGCAGCGCCCCCGGGACTTCCTACGAGCAGTACTTC. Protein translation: CASSAPGTSYEQYF.